This paragraph reports one TCR beta chain. Its matching antigen is unknown. Other nucleotide sequences from this sample produce the same CDR3. The ends were cut back, 5 bases at V and 2 bases at J, with 10 bases in the middle. Germline CDR1 reads SEHNR; CDR2 reads FQNEAQ (reference sequence). The CDR3 has 13 residues. The sample comes from a study of cytomegalovirus exposure and HLA in healthy donors. Study background: The early release's HLA-typed donors yielded some 85 million unique TCRs. Study results and caveats: The study carried out a later analysis of TCR beta sequences. It associated some 17,000 of them with specific HLA alleles at a false discovery rate of 0.05. Earlier results showed most TCR beta V segments being productive about 87% or about 30% of the time.

Researchers ran the PCR with 60 Vbeta and 13 Jbeta primers. TCRdb's table, derived via immunoSEQ multiplex PCR, lists solely in-frame clones and lacks some. The table records about 150,000 clones, over 60% of them present only once. Healthy bone marrow donors supplied every sample. The clonotype originates from a woman aged 25 to 45 in good health and CMV-seropositive. Sample: PBMCs. The J gene is TRBJ2-7, the V gene TRBV7-9; perhaps TRBD1 as D (6 bases). The chain's CDR3 is CASSPGQPYEQYF. CDR3 DNA: TGTGCCAGCAGCCCAGGACAGCCCTACGAGCAGTACTTC.